The next 7 T cell receptor beta chains were all read from a single sample in a study of blood T cells in healthy people across ages. Through a sample-barcoded 5' primer and a J-beta primer mix, a second PCR was run for 7 to 11 cycles. One entry per CDR3 protein, called by TCRdb with MiXCR from the 5' RACE reads. The sample carries fewer than 950,000 distinct CDR3 sequences, roughly 34% recorded once. Sequenced: blood. The source of these receptors is a man between 18 and 29 years old in good health.

Details on this clonotype: This clone may be a read error of a much larger clone one base away. This rearrangement joins TRBV5-1 to TRBJ2-5; D is unclear. Germline V gene data show CDR1 as SGHRS and CDR2 as YFSETQ. The CDR3 contains 15 residues. V was cut by 1 base and J by 2 bases, with 12 bases left in between. The DNA for the CDR3 is TGCGCCAGCAGCTTGACCTTTGCGGAGCAAGAGACCCAGTACTTC. This encodes CASSLTFAEQETQYF.

This chain connects TRBV20-1 to TRBJ1-2; TRBD1 matches at 12 bases. Trimming removed 1 base from V and 8 bases from J; junction bases left unmatched: 8. This CDR3 contains 15 residues. Germline V gene data show CDR1 as DFQATT and CDR2 as SNEGSKA (reference sequence). As DNA, the CDR3 is TGCAGTGCTAGAGTCCGGGACAGGGGGCTTTTGGGCTACACCTTC. The encoded protein is CSARVRDRGLLGYTF.

On this clonotype: The junction departs from germline at one end; a sequencing error may be responsible. V gene TRBV5-1 combines with J gene TRBJ2-4, with D unresolved. Looked up from germline, CDR1 is SGHRS and CDR2 is YFSETQ. The CDR3 extends over 13 amino acids. CDR3 residues: CTSSPQEKNIQYF. In DNA form, the CDR3 reads TGCACCAGCAGCCCCCAGGAGAAAAACATTCAGTACTTC.

Many counts were recorded for this clonotype. DNA for the CDR3: TGTGCCAGCAGACGCCGGGACAGCCACTATGGCTACACCTTC. Protein: CASRRRDSHYGYTF. The chain joins TRBV12-3 or TRBV12-4 to TRBJ1-2, with TRBD1 matching 7 bases. The V segment lost 6 bases and the J segment 3 bases; nucleotides outside the gene matches: 7. This CDR3 has 14 amino acids.

This clonotype has a handful of counts. The chain is built from TRBV10-3 and TRBJ2-3; either TRBD1 or TRBD2 may fit D (5 bases each). CDR1 ENHRY and CDR2 SYGVKD come from the germline V gene. Trimming removed 8 bases at V and 0 bases at J, with 12 bases between. This CDR3 contains 14 residues. The CDR3 DNA reads TGTGCCATCTATCGGGGCCAGAGCACAGATACGCAGTATTTT. Translation: CAIYRGQSTDTQYF.

This clonotype was counted a single time. V and J are TRBV20-1 and TRBJ2-3, with D perhaps TRBD1 (6 bases). CDR1 is DFQATT, CDR2 SNEGSKA, per germline (reference sequence). V lost 4 bases, J lost 2 bases, and 10 bases lay in between. CDR3 length: 13 residues. The CDR3 DNA sequence: TGCAGTGCTACAGGACAGAACACAGATACGCAGTATTTT. The encoded protein is CSATGQNTDTQYF.

This sequence joins TRBV7-2 and TRBJ2-1, with 9 nucleotides matching TRBD1. With V trimmed by 1 base and J by 8 bases, 6 bases remained unmatched. Germline V gene lookup returns CDR1 SGHTA and CDR2 FQGNSA. The CDR3 has 15 amino acids. This chain's CDR3 is CASSLVGTGPDEQFF. CDR3 sequence (DNA): TGTGCCAGCAGCTTAGTGGGGACAGGGCCTGATGAGCAGTTCTTC.